Shown below are 28 T cell receptor beta chains from a single sample sequenced in a study of blood T cell repertoires in COVID-19. Clones were read by immunoSEQ multiplex PCR, and TCRdb kept only the in-frame ones, dropping some. This sample carries 400,000 to 550,000 clones, around nine tenths of them seen once, and the ten largest clones take roughly 2%. Sequences were obtained from PBMCs or T cells enriched from blood (not recorded which). The receptors shown here come from a woman aged 18-29 years with acute COVID-19.

In its sample, this clone was seen a few times. The chain is built from TRBV10-3 and TRBJ2-7; the match to TRBD1 covers 8 bases. The CDR3 extends over 15 amino acids. Unmatched junction bases numbered 3, after V lost 2 bases and J lost 0 bases. Germline values: CDR1 ENHRY, CDR2 SYGVKD. The CDR3 reads CAISEAGQVSYEQYF. CDR3 in DNA: TGTGCCATCAGTGAGGCGGGACAGGTCTCCTACGAGCAGTACTTC.

The rearrangement joins TRBV30 to TRBJ1-3; weak D call: TRBD1 (6 bases). CDR3 length equals 13 residues. Germline V gene data show CDR1 as GTSNPN and CDR2 as SVGIG (reference sequence). The ends were cut back, 0 bases at V and 4 bases at J, with 7 bases in the middle. The CDR3 loop reads CAWSVQGGNTIYF. CDR3 DNA sequence: TGTGCCTGGAGTGTACAGGGAGGAAACACCATATATTTT.

This chain uses TRBV6-5 with TRBJ1-5, with TRBD1 matching 9 bases. This CDR3 is built from 14 residues. The junction had 4 bases not matched to a gene; V was cut back by 5 bases and J by 5 bases. Looked up from germline, CDR1 is MNHEY and CDR2 is SVGAGI. The CDR3 is CASSPGTGYQPQHF. CDR3 sequence (DNA): TGTGCCAGCAGTCCCGGGACAGGGTATCAGCCCCAGCATTTT.

The V and J genes are TRBV29-1 and TRBJ1-1, with D possibly matching TRBD1 (5 bases). The V end lost 7 bases, the J end lost 1 base, and 16 bases lay between the germline ends. Germline CDR1 is SQVTM and CDR2 is ANQGSEA. The CDR3 is made up of 14 amino acids. The CDR3 loop reads CSAGGGSRNTEAFF. CDR3 nucleotides: TGCAGCGCCGGGGGGGGATCGCGGAACACTGAAGCTTTCTTT. Based on the CDR3 plus reference TRBV29-1 and TRBJ1-1, the full variable domain is SAVISQKPSRDICQRGTSLTIQCQVDSQVTMMFWYRQQPGQSLTLIATANQGSEATYESGFVIDKFPISRPNLTFSTLTVSNMSPEDSSIYLCSAGGGSRNTEAFFGQGTRLTVV.

The CDR3 DNA sequence: TGTGCCAGCCACCGACAGGCTGAAGCTTTCTTT. It specifies CASHRQAEAFF. The chain recombines TRBV7-9 with TRBJ1-1, with a tentative D call TRBD1 (6 bases). Germline V gene data show CDR1 as SEHNR and CDR2 as FQNEAQ (reference sequence). The CDR3 runs 11 residues. V shed 8 bases and J shed 6 bases, with 10 bases lying between them.

The chain joins TRBV28 to TRBJ1-1, with a weak D call TRBD1 (5 bases). V was trimmed by 6 bases and J by 0 bases, leaving 11 bases between them. This CDR3 spans 14 amino acids. Germline-derived CDR1 and CDR2 are MDHEN and SYDVKM. Written as DNA, the CDR3 is TGTGCCAGCAGCCCGGGGGAGTTGAACACTGAAGCTTTCTTT. This sequence encodes CASSPGELNTEAFF.

The rearrangement uses TRBV7-8 and TRBJ2-1; D is uncertain. Trimming shortened V by 4 bases and J by 8 bases, and 12 bases separated the two germline ends. From germline, CDR1 is SGHVS and CDR2 FQNEAQ. This CDR3 is 13 amino acids long. Here the CDR3 DNA reads TGTGCCAGCAGCTGGCCTCCGGGTCATGAGCAGTTCTTC. This translates into CASSWPPGHEQFF.

The rearrangement joins TRBV19 to TRBJ1-1; the D gene is possibly TRBD1 (5 bases). The CDR3 consists of 14 residues. V dropped 2 bases and J dropped 0 bases, with 7 bases sitting between them. The germline V gene has CDR1 LNHDA and CDR2 SQIVND (reference sequence). The CDR3 reads CASSIQGMNTEAFF. The CDR3 region has the DNA TGTGCCAGTAGTATACAGGGAATGAACACTGAAGCTTTCTTT.

The gene calls are TRBV29-1 and TRBJ2-3; 10 nucleotides match TRBD2. J was trimmed by 3 bases and V by 6 bases; bases with no gene match: 9. The CDR3 is 15 amino acids. Germline V lookup: CDR1 SQVTM, CDR2 ANQGSEA. The DNA for the CDR3 is TGCAGCGTGATGGGAGCGGGAGGGGGGACAGATACGCAGTATTTT. Its protein product is CSVMGAGGGTDTQYF.

The CDR3 protein is CASTDRANQPQHF. CDR3 coding DNA: TGTGCCAGCACCGACAGAGCTAATCAGCCCCAGCATTTT. The chain couples TRBV6-5 to TRBJ1-5; maybe TRBD1 (5 bases). Germline V gene sequence: CDR1 MNHEY, CDR2 SVGAGI. The CDR3 length is 13 residues. The germline V and J ends were trimmed by 7 bases and 4 bases, with 11 bases remaining between them.

This chain links TRBV13 with TRBJ2-7, with D possibly TRBD1 on 6 matching bases. Germline-derived CDR1 and CDR2 are PRHDT and FYEKMQ (reference sequence). The CDR3 loop spans 14 amino acids. The V end was cut by 9 bases, the J end by 2 bases, with 17 bases between. The chain's CDR3 is CASRNRDAAYEQYF. As DNA, the CDR3 is TGTGCCAGTCGTAACAGGGATGCGGCCTACGAGCAGTACTTC. The complete variable domain, with remaining parts taken from reference TRBV13 and TRBJ2-7, reads AAGVIQSPRHLIKEKRETATLKCYPIPRHDTVYWYQQGPGQDPQFLISFYEKMQSDKGSIPDRFSAQQFSDYHSELNMSSLELGDSALYFCASRNRDAAYEQYFGPGTRLTVT.

The rearrangement links TRBV7-9 to TRBJ1-3, with 7 positions matching TRBD1. The junction had 1 base not matched to a gene; V was cut back by 5 bases and J by 0 bases. This CDR3 has 14 amino acids. Looked up from germline, CDR1 is SEHNR and CDR2 is FQNEAQ (reference sequence). This chain's CDR3 is CASSQGGSGNTIYF. The CDR3 coding sequence is TGTGCCAGCAGCCAGGGGGGCTCTGGAAACACCATATATTTT.

The chain joins TRBV2 to TRBJ2-2; perhaps TRBD2 as D (6 bases). Germline loops: CDR1 SNHLY, CDR2 FYNNEI. Between the trimmed V and J ends, which lost 4 bases and 0 bases, there was a span of 18 bases. The CDR3 totals 18 residues. The CDR3 loop is CASSGDFSKRSNTGELFF. The CDR3 coding sequence is TGTGCCAGCAGTGGGGACTTCTCCAAACGATCGAACACCGGGGAGCTGTTTTTT.

The chain couples TRBV7-9 to TRBJ2-2, with D unresolved. The CDR3 sequence is 12 residues long. Trimming removed 2 bases at V and 14 bases at J, with 12 bases between. CDR1 is SEHNR, CDR2 FQNEAQ, per germline (reference sequence). The CDR3 nucleotides read TGTGCCAGCAGCTTATTGACTCCCCATCTGTTTTTT. Protein product: CASSLLTPHLFF.

This chain uses TRBV20-1 with TRBJ1-5; D perhaps matches TRBD1 (6 bases). The CDR3 totals 16 residues. Trimming took off 3 bases at V and 6 bases at J, with 21 bases between the two ends. CDR1 is DFQATT and CDR2 is SNEGSKA in the germline V gene (reference sequence). The chain's CDR3 is CSASNPDRFFGQPQHF. The CDR3 DNA is TGCAGTGCTAGTAACCCGGACAGATTTTTTGGTCAGCCCCAGCATTTT.

This clone was detected only once. The V call is TRBV27, the J call TRBJ1-2; D is possibly TRBD1 (6 bases). V lost 4 bases and J lost 5, with 11 bases in between. Germline V lookup: CDR1 MNHEY, CDR2 SMNVEV (reference sequence). The CDR3 spans 13 residues. The CDR3: CASSYRVGYGYTF. Written as DNA, the CDR3 is TGTGCCAGCAGTTACAGGGTAGGATATGGCTACACCTTC.

The genes are TRBV11-2 and TRBJ2-3; the D gene is possibly TRBD2 (5 bases). Germline lookup yields CDR1 SGHAT and CDR2 FQNNGV. CDR3 length: 16 amino acids. Trimming pared 4 bases from V and 1 base from J, leaving 15 bases between. The CDR3 loop is CASSSFVARGTDTQYF. The CDR3 DNA is TGTGCCAGCAGCTCGTTTGTGGCGCGGGGCACAGATACGCAGTATTTT.

The V and J genes are TRBV9 and TRBJ1-6, with a possible D match to TRBD1 (6 bases). The CDR3 totals 16 residues. The ends were cut back, 2 bases at V and 3 bases at J, with 12 bases in the middle. In germline, CDR1 is SGDLS, CDR2 YYNGEE. CDR3: CASSVQQGSYNSPLHF. In DNA, the CDR3 is TGTGCCAGCAGCGTCCAACAGGGTAGCTATAATTCACCCCTCCACTTT.

The CDR3 sequence: CASRVGGSNTGELFF. The CDR3 DNA reads TGTGCCAGCAGGGTTGGAGGGTCGAACACCGGGGAGCTGTTTTTT. The J gene is TRBJ2-2, the V gene TRBV6-5, with TRBD2 as a possible D gene (6 bases). CDR3 length: 15 residues. CDR1 and CDR2 (germline): MNHEY, SVGAGI. V dropped 6 bases and J dropped 0 bases, with 11 bases sitting between them.

The chain combines TRBV4-3 with TRBJ1-2; TRBD1 might be the D (5 bases). V gave up 1 base and J gave up 4 bases, with 16 bases separating them. This CDR3 region has 16 residues. Germline V CDR1 and CDR2: LGHNA, YSLEER. The CDR3 nucleotides are TGCGCCAGCAGCCAAGCTTCAGGGCCGACCCTCTATGGCTACACCTTC. It encodes CASSQASGPTLYGYTF.

The chain links TRBV19 to TRBJ1-2, with unresolved D. The CDR3 contains 14 residues. V lost 7 bases to trimming and J lost 3 bases, with 15 bases between them. The germline CDR1 and CDR2 sequences are LNHDA and SQIVND (reference sequence). CDR3 in DNA: TGTGCCAGTACTGCGGAGGGTGGGGACTATGGCTACACCTTC. It codes for CASTAEGGDYGYTF.

The chain couples TRBV27 to TRBJ1-2; 7 bases map to TRBD1. Germline assignment: CDR1 MNHEY and CDR2 SMNVEV (reference sequence). The CDR3 is made up of 15 amino acids. After removal of 5 bases from V and 6 bases from J, the junction contained 12 bases not matched to a gene. The CDR3 DNA reads as TGTGCCAGCAGTCCCAACGTAGACAGGGAGAATGGCTACACCTTC. It yields the protein CASSPNVDRENGYTF.

V usage is TRBV6-5 and J usage is TRBJ1-1; D remains unclear. The CDR3 has 13 amino acids. Trimming took off 4 bases at V and 4 bases at J, with 10 bases between the two ends. The germline CDR1 and CDR2 sequences are MNHEY and SVGAGI. CDR3: CASSSGSGTEAFF. CDR3 nucleotides: TGTGCCAGCAGTTCGGGGAGCGGCACTGAAGCTTTCTTT.

The V call is TRBV4-3, the J call TRBJ1-1; a possible D gene is TRBD1 (6 bases). The CDR3 totals 14 residues. Germline V CDR1 and CDR2: LGHNA, YSLEER. Trimming removed 1 base from V and 1 base from J, with 7 bases in between. The CDR3 nucleotides read TGCGCCAGCAGCCAAGGGACAGCGAACACTGAAGCTTTCTTT. Translating gives CASSQGTANTEAFF.

The rearrangement joins TRBV2 to TRBJ1-4; D not resolved. CDR3 length: 14 residues. Germline-derived CDR1 and CDR2 are SNHLY and FYNNEI. With 3 bases removed from V and 0 bases from J, the gap between germline ends came to 5 bases. As DNA, the CDR3 is TGTGCCAGCAGTGAGACATCAACTAATGAAAAACTGTTTTTT. Translating gives CASSETSTNEKLFF.

This clone was seen just once. The rearrangement joins TRBV4-3 to TRBJ1-5; the D gene is possibly TRBD1 (5 bases). The V end was cut by 2 bases, the J end by 7 bases, with 12 bases between. The CDR3 spans 14 residues. CDR1 and CDR2 (germline): LGHNA, YSLEER. In nucleotides, the CDR3 is TGCGCCAGCAGCCAACAGTTCGGGGGACAGCCCCAGCATTTT. Translated, it gives CASSQQFGGQPQHF.

The V and J genes are TRBV29-1 and TRBJ2-2, with a tentative D call TRBD2 (5 bases). With 3 bases removed from V and 10 bases from J, the gap between germline ends came to 24 bases. The germline CDR1 and CDR2 sequences are SQVTM and ANQGSEA. The CDR3 spans 16 residues. The CDR3 sequence: CSVELRGAGLLPELFF. The CDR3 region has the DNA TGCAGCGTTGAGCTCCGGGGAGCTGGCCTACTCCCGGAGCTGTTTTTT.

V is TRBV30 and J is TRBJ1-1; D uncertain. This CDR3 is built from 14 residues. The V end was cut by 0 bases, the J end by 1 base, with 9 bases between. Germline V lookup: CDR1 GTSNPN, CDR2 SVGIG (reference sequence). CDR3 loop: CAWSVLRGNTEAFF. The DNA of the CDR3 is TGTGCCTGGAGTGTATTGAGAGGGAACACTGAAGCTTTCTTT.